The sequence of this T cell receptor (beta chain) was determined in a study of blood T cell repertoires in COVID-19 (TCRdb year 2020). Regarding the study in general: Samples from collaborators originated in the United States, Italy and Spain and spanned both the acute and convalescent phases of COVID-19. The sample metadata nearly always contained a de-identified subject ID, COVID-19 status, age in years and sex. Deeply sampled blood TCRbeta repertoires from subjects exposed to, actively infected with, or recovered from COVID-19 were included in the dataset. The material from the prospective study consisted of cDNA or gDNA derived from T cells, B-cell-depleted T cells, or PBMCs. A freely available public database, intended as a resource for researchers studying the immune response to SARS-CoV-2, is where the repertoires were released. The samples were drawn from the first 160 participants of the ongoing ImmuneRACE study and from over a thousand subjects provided by 6 global collaborators. HLA class I and class II types, where available, came from metadata supplied by the sample provider rather than from assay-based typing. Overall study results and their limits: The amount of clinical and demographic metadata varied by source and participant and was provided uncurated.

Collaborating institutions collected whole blood in K2EDTA tubes following their own protocols. Collaborator samples were shipped for TCRbeta analysis as frozen whole blood, isolated PBMCs, or DNA extracted from either sample type. TCRbeta CDR3 regions were amplified from genomic DNA using the immunoSEQ Assay, a bias-controlled multiplex PCR. In the paper's pipeline: Within the assay, amplification of reference gene primers was used to estimate how many nucleated cells each sample contained. To quantify the absolute abundance of each unique TCRbeta CDR3 rearrangement, sequence reads were collapsed and filtered. For each sample, productive Simpson clonality was calculated as the square root of Simpson's diversity index over productive rearrangements. The table was pulled from immuneACCESS by TCRdb, which kept in-frame rearrangements only. Such tables lose some clones; where checked, under half of the loss comes from unresolved V genes, and the rest has no known cause. V and J calls and clone size are those listed in that table; D and trimming were worked out from the DNA. The sample records around 100,000 clones, approximately 84% of which are singletons. 20% to 25% of the sample is held by the ten biggest clonotypes.

Trimming leaves V shorter by 0 bases and J shorter by 3 bases, with the junction holding 5 bases beyond the gene matches. As encoded in the germline V gene (reference sequence), CDR1 is MNHEY while CDR2 is SMNVEV. Measured from the cysteine to the phenylalanine, the CDR3 is 16 residues long. The retained sequence is limited to the CDR3, 48 bases, with the frame set at the first base. Details on this clone: This clone's antigen is unknown. The record has no base qualities; no much larger clone is one base away.

The V and J genes are TRBV27 and TRBJ2-7; 10 of the junction bases match TRBD2. Sequencing was carried out using peripheral blood. This clonotype was obtained from a human donor in a cohort sampled during active COVID-19. Here is the DNA: TGTGCCAGCAGTTTATCCGTACTAGCGGGACACTACGAGCAGTACTTC. This is translated as CASSLSVLAGHYEQYF.